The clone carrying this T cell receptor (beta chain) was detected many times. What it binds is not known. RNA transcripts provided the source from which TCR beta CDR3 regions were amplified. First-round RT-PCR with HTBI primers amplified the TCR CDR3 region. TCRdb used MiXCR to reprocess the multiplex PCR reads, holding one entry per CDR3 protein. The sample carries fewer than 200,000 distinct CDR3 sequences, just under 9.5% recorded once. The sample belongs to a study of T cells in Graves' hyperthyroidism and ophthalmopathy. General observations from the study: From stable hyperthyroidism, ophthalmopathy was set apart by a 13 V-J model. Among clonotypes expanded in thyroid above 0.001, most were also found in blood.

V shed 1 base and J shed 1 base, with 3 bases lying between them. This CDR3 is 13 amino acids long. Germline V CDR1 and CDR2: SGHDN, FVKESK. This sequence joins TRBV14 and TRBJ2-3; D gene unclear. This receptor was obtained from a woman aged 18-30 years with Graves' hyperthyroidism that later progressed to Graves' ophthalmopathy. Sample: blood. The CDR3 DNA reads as TGTGCCAGCAGCCAAGTCCGCACAGATACGCAGTATTTT. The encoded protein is CASSQVRTDTQYF. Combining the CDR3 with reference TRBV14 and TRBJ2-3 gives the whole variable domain EAGVTQFPSHSVIEKGQTVTLRCDPISGHDNLYWYRRVMGKEIKFLLHFVKESKQDESGMPNNRFLAERTGGTYSTLKVQPAELEDSGVYFCASSQVRTDTQYFGPGTRLTVL.